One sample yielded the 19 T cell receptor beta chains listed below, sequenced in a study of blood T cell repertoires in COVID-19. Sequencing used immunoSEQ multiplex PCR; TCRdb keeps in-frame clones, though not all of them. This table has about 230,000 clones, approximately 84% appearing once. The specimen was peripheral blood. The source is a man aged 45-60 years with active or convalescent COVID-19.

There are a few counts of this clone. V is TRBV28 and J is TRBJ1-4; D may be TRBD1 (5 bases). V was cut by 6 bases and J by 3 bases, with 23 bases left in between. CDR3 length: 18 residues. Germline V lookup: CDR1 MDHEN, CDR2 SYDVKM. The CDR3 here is CASRHLLGGWGANEKLFF. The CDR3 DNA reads TGTGCCAGCAGACACCTCCTGGGGGGGTGGGGAGCTAATGAAAAACTGTTTTTT. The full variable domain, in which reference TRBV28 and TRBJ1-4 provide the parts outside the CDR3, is DVKVTQSSRYLVKRTGEKVFLECVQDMDHENMFWYRQDPGLGLRLIYFSYDVKMKEKGDIPEGYSVSREKKERFSLILESASTNQTSMYLCASRHLLGGWGANEKLFFGSGTQLSVL.

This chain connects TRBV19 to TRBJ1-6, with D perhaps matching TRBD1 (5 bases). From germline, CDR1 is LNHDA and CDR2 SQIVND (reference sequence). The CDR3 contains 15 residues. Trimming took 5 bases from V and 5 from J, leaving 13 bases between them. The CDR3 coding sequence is TGTGCCAGTAGTTCGGGCCGACAGAATAATTCACCCCTCCACTTT. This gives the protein CASSSGRQNNSPLHF.

In DNA form, the CDR3 reads TGTGGCCCATGGAGGCTTCCTTACGAGCAGTACTTC. Translation gives CGPWRLPYEQYF. This sequence joins TRBV6-5 and TRBJ2-7; maybe TRBD2 (5 bases). Germline CDR1 reads MNHEY; CDR2 reads SVGAGI. CDR3 length: 12 amino acids.

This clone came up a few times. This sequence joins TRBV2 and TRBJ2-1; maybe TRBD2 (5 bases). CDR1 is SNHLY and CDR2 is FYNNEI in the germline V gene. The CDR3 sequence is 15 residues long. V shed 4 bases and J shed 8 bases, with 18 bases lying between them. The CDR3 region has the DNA TGTGCCAGCAGTGTAACAGTGGGCGAGGAGGATGAGCAGTTCTTC. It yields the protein CASSVTVGEEDEQFF.

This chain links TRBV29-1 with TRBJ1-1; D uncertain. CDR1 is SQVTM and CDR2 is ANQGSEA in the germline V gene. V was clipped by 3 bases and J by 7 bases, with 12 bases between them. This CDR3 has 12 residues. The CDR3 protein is CSVEHGGGEAFF. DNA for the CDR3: TGCAGCGTTGAGCACGGAGGTGGTGAAGCTTTCTTT.

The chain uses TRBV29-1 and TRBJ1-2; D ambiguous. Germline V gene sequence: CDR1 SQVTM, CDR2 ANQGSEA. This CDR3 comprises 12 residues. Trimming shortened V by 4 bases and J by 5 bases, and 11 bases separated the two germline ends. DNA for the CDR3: TGCAGCGTTGGCCAGACTCCATATGGCTACACCTTC. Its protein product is CSVGQTPYGYTF.

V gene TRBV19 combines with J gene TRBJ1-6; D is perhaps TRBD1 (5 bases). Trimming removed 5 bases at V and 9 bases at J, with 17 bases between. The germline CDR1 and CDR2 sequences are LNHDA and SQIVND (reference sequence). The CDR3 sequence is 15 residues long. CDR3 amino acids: CASSDERGSASPLHF. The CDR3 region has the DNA TGTGCCAGTAGTGATGAACGGGGGAGCGCTTCACCCCTCCACTTT.

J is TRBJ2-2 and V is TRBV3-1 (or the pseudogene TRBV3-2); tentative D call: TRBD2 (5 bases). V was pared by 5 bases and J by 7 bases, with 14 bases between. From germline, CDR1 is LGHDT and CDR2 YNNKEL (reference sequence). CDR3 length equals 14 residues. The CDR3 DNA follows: TGTGCCAGCAGCACAGTCCCAAGCGGCGGGGAGCTGTTTTTT. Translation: CASSTVPSGGELFF.

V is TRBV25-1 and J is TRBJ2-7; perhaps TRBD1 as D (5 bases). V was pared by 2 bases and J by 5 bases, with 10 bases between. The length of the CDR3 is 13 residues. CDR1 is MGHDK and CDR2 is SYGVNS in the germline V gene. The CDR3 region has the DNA TGTGCCAGCAGTGAAGTCAGGGTCCACGAGCAGTACTTC. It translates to CASSEVRVHEQYF.

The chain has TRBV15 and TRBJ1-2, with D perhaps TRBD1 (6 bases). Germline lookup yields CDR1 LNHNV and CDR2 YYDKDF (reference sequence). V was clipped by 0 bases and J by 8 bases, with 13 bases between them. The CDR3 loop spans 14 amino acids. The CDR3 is CATSRDRGGGGYTF. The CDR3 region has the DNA TGTGCCACCAGCAGAGATAGGGGGGGCGGCGGCTACACCTTC. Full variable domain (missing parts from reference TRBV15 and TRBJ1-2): DAMVIQNPRYQVTQFGKPVTLSCSQTLNHNVMYWYQQKSSQAPKLLFHYYDKDFNNEADTPDNFQSRRPNTSFCFLDIRSPGLGDTAMYLCATSRDRGGGGYTFGSGTRLTVV.

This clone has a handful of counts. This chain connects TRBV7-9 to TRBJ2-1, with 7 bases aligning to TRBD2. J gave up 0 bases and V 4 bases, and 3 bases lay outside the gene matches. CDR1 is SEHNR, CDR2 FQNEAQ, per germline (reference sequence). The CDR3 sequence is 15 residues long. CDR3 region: CASSSGGSSYNEQFF. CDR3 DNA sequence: TGTGCCAGCAGCTCGGGGGGTAGCTCCTACAATGAGCAGTTCTTC.

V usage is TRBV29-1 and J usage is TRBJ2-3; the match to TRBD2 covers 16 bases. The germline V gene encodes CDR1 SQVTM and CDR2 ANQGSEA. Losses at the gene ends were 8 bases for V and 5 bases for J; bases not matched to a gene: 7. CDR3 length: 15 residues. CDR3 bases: TGCAGCTCCGGGACTAGCGGGGGGGCAAGAGATACGCAGTATTTT. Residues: CSSGTSGGARDTQYF.

The CDR3 loop reads CASSSGIMNTEAFF. In DNA, the CDR3 is TGTGCCAGCAGCTCCGGGATTATGAACACTGAAGCTTTCTTT. J is TRBJ1-1 and V is TRBV7-2; D gene uncertain. CDR3 length equals 14 residues. Germline V CDR1 and CDR2: SGHTA, FQGNSA. Trimming cost V 4 bases and J 0 bases, with 9 bases left between them.

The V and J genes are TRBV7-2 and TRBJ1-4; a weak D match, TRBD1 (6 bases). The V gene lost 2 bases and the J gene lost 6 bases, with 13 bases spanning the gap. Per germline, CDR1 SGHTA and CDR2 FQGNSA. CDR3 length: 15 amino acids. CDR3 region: CASSLWLGGDEKLFF. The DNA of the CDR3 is TGTGCCAGCAGCTTATGGTTAGGGGGAGATGAAAAACTGTTTTTT.

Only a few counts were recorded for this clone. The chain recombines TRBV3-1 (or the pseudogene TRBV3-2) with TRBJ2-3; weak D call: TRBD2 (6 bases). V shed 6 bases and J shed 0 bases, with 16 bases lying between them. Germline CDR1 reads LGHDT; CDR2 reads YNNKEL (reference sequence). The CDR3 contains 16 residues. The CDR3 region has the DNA TGTGCCAGCAGAAGTACTAGCTATCTAAGCACAGATACGCAGTATTTT. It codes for CASRSTSYLSTDTQYF.

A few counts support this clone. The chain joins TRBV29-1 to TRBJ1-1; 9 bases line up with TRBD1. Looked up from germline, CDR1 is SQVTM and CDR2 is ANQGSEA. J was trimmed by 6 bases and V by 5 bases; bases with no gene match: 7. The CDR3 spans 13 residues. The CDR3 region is CSVRRDRVAEAFF. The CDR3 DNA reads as TGCAGCGTTAGGAGGGACAGGGTGGCTGAAGCTTTCTTT.

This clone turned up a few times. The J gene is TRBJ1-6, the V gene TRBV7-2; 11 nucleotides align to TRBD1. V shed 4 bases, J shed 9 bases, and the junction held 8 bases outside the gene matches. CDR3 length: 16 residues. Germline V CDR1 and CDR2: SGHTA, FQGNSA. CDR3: CASSSPRTGGGSPLHF. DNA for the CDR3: TGTGCCAGCAGCTCCCCCAGGACAGGGGGCGGTTCACCCCTCCACTTT.

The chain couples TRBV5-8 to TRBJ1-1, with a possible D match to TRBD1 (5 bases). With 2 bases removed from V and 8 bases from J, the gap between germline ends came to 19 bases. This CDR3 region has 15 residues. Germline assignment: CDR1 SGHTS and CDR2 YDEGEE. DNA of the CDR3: TGTGCCAGCAGCTTAGGGGTCGGCGTAACCCAGGAAGCTTTCTTT. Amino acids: CASSLGVGVTQEAFF.

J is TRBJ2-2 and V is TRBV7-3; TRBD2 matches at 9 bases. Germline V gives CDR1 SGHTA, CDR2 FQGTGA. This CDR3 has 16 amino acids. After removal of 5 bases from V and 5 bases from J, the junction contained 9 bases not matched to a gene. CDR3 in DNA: TGTGCCAGCAGCCCAGTAGCGGGGGTTGGGACCGGGGAGCTGTTTTTT. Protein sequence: CASSPVAGVGTGELFF.